This T cell receptor (beta chain) was obtained from a study of tumor-infiltrating lymphocytes in primary liver carcinoma (dated by TCRdb to 2015 to 2018). Broadly, across the study: Hepatocellular carcinoma (four) or combined HCC and intrahepatic cholangiocarcinoma (one) was present in the five patients, who were three men and two women aged 30 to 69 years. A total of about 35 specimens from 5 patients, comprising approximately 25 tumor regions, 5 adjacent noncancerous liver tissues and 5 peripheral blood samples, were covered by TCRbeta repertoire sequencing. To link TCRbeta repertoire diversity to the local molecular phenotype, the roughly 23 tumor region samples were profiled with Agilent mRNA microarrays. The study combined TCRbeta repertoire sequencing, expression microarrays and whole-exome sequencing across five regions of each liver tumor, with adjacent normal tissue and blood. Technical replicate repertoires showed high reproducibility, with mean shared-clone rates about 0.91 and correlation coefficients above 0.98. The five patients had tumors of stage T1-T3 N0M0, with maximum diameters ranging from about 4.2 to 10 cm. Each sample produced roughly 3.65 to 7.13 million productive TCRbeta reads, and read depth showed no significant difference between tissue types.

Concerning this clonotype itself: What this receptor recognizes is not known. Base-call qualities are not available, and no considerably larger clone is one nucleotide away.

Starting from approximately 500 ng total RNA, TCRbeta-specific cDNA was produced by reverse transcription with a constant-region primer and ProtoScript II reverse transcriptase. TCRbeta libraries were built with three nested multiplex PCR rounds, a slightly modified ARM-PCR procedure. Multiplex TRBV1-TRBV30 forward primers and a Cbeta reverse primer were used in the first two PCR rounds, each of which was run for approximately 9 cycles. Sample barcodes and Illumina adapters were attached in a final 25-cycle PCR using Deep VentR polymerase. Before sequencing, amplicons of 200-500 bp were gel-purified using a QIAquick gel extraction kit. TCRbeta amplicons were sequenced on an Illumina HiSeq 2500 with 250-bp paired-end reads. Per the original workflow: To recover full CDR3 sequences, reads were quality-trimmed using Trimmomatic v0.33 and paired reads were then merged using FLASH v1.2.11. V, D and J germline segments were assigned to the rearranged TCRbeta sequences by MiGEC v1.2.1b. Clonotype statistics, along with Shannon-Wiener diversity indices, were calculated using VDJtools v1.0.0. Except for diversity analysis, only the 250 most abundant clonotypes of each sample were used in subsequent analyses to reduce sampling bias. TCRdb trimmed the raw reads at Q25, called clones with MiXCR and kept productive beta chains. Under each unique CDR3 protein, matching rows form one entry showing the most common genes and DNA. The authors' filters were not applied to this entry. The sample table holds more than 90,000 distinct CDR3 sequences, of which around 73% were seen once. The ten largest clonotypes hold around 12% of the sample.

Total RNA and DNA were co-extracted without cell sorting from approximately 20-30 mg of bulk tissue using the AllPrep DNA/RNA mini kit. Between late 2015 and March 2016, about 5 patients in China with histopathologically diagnosed primary liver carcinoma had their tumors surgically resected. Chronic HBV infection was present in the patients, and the patients were treatment-naive at sampling. Five spatially separated regions were sampled per tumor: superior, inferior, left-lateral and right-lateral poles, plus the tumor centre. Histological examination found more than 90% viable tumor cells in every tumor sample. Fresh tumor and adjacent tissue pieces were bisected; one half was stored in RNAlater at -80°C, the other sent for histology. Findings and caveats that apply to the study as a whole: Because sequencing covered only the TCR beta chain and unpaired alpha chains were not captured, true repertoire diversity is likely underestimated. The top 250 clones accounted for a significantly greater share of the repertoire in tumors than in blood (p = 0.039). Because the samples were bulk and unsorted, CD4+ and CD8+ T cell repertoires could not be compared. Just about 7.5-25% of top clones turned up in all five regions of a tumor, which suggests spatial heterogeneity among tumor-infiltrating T cells. Only 4 or 5 patients were included in the study, and the authors note that the findings should be validated in a larger study. Repertoire overlap was higher between tumor regions (mean roughly 35%) than tumor-adjacent (around 17%) or tumor-blood (14%) pairs, consistent with antigen-driven expansion.

Sequences SGHDT (CDR1) and YYEEEE (CDR2) are obtained from the germline V gene. The CDR3 starts with the cysteine, ends with the phenylalanine, and has 15 residues. Solely the CDR3 DNA is kept, with 45 bases framed from the first base. V loses 0 bases of germline sequence and J loses 4 bases, and the interval between the two ends is 14 bases. The sequenced material came from liver tumor tissue from sampling region 2. The cell subset or site label, read with the paper, signifies: tumor region T2, inferior pole. This sequence uses TRBV5-6 and TRBJ2-7; the D gene remains uncertain. The TCR comes from a woman aged 60 to 75 with primary liver carcinoma and hepatitis B virus infection. The sequenced DNA: TGTGCCAGCAGCTTGGTGGACGTGAATACTTACGAGCAGTACTTC. Translated, this gives CASSLVDVNTYEQYF.